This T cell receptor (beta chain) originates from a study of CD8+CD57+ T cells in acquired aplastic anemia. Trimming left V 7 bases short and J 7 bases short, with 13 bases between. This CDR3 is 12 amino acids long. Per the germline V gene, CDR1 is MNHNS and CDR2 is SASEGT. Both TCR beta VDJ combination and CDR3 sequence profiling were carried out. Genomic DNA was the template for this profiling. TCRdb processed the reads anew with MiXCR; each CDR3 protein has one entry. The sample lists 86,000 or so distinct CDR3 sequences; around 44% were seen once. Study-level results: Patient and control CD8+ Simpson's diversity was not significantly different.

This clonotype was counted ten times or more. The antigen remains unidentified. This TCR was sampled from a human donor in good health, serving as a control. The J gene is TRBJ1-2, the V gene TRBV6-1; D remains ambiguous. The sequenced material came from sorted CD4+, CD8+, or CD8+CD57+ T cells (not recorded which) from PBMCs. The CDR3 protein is CASTHTGFGYTF. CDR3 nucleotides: TGTGCCAGCACCCACACTGGGTTTGGCTACACCTTC.